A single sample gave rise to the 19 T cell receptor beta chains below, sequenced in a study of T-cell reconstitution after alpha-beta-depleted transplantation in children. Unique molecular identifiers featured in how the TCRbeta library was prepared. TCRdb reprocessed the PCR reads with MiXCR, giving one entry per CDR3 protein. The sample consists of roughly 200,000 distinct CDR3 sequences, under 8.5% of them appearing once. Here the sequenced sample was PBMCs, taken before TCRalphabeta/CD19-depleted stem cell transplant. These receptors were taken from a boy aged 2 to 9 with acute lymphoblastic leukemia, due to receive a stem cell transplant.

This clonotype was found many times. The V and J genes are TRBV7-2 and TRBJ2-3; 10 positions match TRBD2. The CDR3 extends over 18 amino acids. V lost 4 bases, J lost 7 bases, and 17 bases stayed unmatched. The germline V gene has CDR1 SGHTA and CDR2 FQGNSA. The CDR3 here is CASSSSGGGRGSLNTQYF. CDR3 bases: TGTGCCAGCAGCTCTAGCGGGGGTGGCCGGGGGTCGTTGAATACGCAGTATTTT.

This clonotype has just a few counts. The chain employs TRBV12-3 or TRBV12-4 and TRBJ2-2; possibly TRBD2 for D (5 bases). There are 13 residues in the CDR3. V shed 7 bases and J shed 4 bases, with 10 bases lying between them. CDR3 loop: CASTSSGTGELFF. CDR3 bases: TGTGCCAGCACCTCCAGCGGCACCGGGGAGCTGTTTTTT.

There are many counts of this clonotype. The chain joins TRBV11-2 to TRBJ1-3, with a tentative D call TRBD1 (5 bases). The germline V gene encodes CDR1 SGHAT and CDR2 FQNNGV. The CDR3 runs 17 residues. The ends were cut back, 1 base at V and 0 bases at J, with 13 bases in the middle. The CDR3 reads CASSLVPRGNSGNTIYF. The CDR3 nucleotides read TGTGCCAGCAGCTTAGTTCCTCGGGGGAACTCTGGAAACACCATATATTTT.

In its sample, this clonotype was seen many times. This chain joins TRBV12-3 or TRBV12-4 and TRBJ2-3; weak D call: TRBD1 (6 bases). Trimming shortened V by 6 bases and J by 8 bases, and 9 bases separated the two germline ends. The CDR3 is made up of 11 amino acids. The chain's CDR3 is CASRVGGTQYF. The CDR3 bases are TGTGCCAGCAGGGTAGGGGGTACGCAGTATTTT.

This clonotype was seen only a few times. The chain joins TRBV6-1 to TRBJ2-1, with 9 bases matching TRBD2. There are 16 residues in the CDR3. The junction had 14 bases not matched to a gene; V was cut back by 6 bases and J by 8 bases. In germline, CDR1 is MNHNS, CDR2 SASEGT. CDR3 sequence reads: CASRSNGGREGYEQFF. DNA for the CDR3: TGTGCCAGCAGATCAAACGGGGGGCGGGAGGGCTATGAGCAGTTCTTC.

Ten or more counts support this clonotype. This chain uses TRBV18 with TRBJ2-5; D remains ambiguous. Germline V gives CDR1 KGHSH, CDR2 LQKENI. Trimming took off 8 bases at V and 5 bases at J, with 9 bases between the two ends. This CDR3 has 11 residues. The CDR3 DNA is TGTGCCAGCAGCCCCCGGGAGACCCAGTACTTC. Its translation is CASSPRETQYF.

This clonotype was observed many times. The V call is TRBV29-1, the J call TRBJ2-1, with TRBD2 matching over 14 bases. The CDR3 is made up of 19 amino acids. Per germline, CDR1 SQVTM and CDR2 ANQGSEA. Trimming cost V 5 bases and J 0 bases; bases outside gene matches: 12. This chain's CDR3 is CSVTNLGLAGGSSYNEQFF. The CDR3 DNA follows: TGCAGCGTTACCAACTTAGGACTAGCGGGGGGAAGCTCCTACAATGAGCAGTTCTTC.

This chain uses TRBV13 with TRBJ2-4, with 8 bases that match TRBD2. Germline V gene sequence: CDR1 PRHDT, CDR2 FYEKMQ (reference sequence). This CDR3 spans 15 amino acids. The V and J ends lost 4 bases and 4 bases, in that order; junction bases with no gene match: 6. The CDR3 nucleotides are TGTGCCAGCAGCTCGATGACTAGCGAGAAAAACATTCAGTACTTC. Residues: CASSSMTSEKNIQYF.

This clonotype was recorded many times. The CDR3 coding sequence is TGTGCCAGCAGTTTCTTTATCGGGGGCCACAATGAGCAGTTCTTC. This gives the protein CASSFFIGGHNEQFF. The rearrangement uses TRBV12-3 or TRBV12-4 and TRBJ2-1, with D perhaps being TRBD1 or TRBD2 (6 bases each). Deletions cut 3 bases from V and 5 bases from J, with 14 bases between. The length of the CDR3 is 15 residues.

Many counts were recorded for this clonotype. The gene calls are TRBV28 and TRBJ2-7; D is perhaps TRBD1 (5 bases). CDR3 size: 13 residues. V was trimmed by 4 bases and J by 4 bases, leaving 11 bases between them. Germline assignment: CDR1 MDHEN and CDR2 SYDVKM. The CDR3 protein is CASSSTASYEQYF. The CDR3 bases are TGTGCCAGCAGTTCGACAGCTAGTTACGAGCAGTACTTC.

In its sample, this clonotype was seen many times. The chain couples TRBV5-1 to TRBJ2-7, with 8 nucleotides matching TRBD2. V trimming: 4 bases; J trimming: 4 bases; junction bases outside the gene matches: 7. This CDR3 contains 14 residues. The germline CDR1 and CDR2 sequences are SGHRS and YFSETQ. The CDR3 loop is CASSPERGRYEQYF. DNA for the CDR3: TGCGCCAGCAGCCCCGAGCGGGGGAGATACGAGCAGTACTTC. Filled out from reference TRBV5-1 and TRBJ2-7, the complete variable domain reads KAGVTQTPRYLIKTRGQQVTLSCSPISGHRSVSWYQQTPGQGLQFLFEYFSETQRNKGNFPGRFSGRQFSNSRSEMNVSTLELGDSALYLCASSPERGRYEQYFGPGTRLTVT.

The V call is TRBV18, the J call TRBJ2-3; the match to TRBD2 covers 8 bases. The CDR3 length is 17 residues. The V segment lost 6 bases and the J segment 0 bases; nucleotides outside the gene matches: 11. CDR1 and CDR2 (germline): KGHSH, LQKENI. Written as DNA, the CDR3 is TGTGCCAGCTCCCCATTCAGCGGGAGCGGGAGCACAGATACGCAGTATTTT. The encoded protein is CASSPFSGSGSTDTQYF.

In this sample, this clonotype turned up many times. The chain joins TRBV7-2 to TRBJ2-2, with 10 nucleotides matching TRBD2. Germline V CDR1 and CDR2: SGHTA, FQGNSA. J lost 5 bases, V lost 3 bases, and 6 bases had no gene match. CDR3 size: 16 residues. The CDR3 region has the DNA TGTGCCAGCAGCTTGCCAGCGGGAGGGTGGACCGGGGAGCTGTTTTTT. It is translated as CASSLPAGGWTGELFF.

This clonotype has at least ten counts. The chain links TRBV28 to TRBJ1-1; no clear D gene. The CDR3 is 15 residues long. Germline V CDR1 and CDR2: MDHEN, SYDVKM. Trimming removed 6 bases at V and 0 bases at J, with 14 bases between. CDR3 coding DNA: TGTGCCAGCAGCAAGAGACGGGTACTGAACACTGAAGCTTTCTTT. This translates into CASSKRRVLNTEAFF.

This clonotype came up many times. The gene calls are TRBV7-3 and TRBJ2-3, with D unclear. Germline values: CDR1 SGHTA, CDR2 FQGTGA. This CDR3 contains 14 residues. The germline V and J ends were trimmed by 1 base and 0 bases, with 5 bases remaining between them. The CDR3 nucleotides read TGTGCCAGCAGCTTAATGTCTAGCACAGATACGCAGTATTTT. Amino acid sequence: CASSLMSSTDTQYF.

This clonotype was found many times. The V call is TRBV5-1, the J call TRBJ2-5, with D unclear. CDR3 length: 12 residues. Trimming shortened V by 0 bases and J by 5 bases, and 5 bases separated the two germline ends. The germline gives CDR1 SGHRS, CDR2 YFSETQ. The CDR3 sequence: CASSLGPETQYF. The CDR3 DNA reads TGCGCCAGCAGCTTGGGTCCGGAGACCCAGTACTTC.

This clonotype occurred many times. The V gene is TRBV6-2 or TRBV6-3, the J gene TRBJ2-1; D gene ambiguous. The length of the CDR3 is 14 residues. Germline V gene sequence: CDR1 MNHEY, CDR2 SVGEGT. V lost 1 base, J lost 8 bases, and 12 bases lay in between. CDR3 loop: CASSYLLRTDEQFF. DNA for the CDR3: TGTGCCAGCAGTTACTTGCTCCGCACAGATGAGCAGTTCTTC.

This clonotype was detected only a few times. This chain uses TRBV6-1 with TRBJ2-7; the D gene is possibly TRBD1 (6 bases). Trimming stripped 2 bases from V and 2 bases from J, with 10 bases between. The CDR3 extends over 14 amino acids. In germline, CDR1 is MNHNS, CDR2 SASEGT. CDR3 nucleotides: TGTGCCAGCAGTGAATGGGACACGACCTACGAGCAGTACTTC. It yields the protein CASSEWDTTYEQYF.

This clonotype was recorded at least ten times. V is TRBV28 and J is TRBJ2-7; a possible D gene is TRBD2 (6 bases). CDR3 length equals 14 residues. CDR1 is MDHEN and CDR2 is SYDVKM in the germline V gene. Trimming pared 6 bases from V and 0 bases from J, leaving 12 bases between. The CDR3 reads CASRLAVASYEQYF. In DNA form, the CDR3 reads TGTGCCAGCAGATTAGCGGTTGCCTCCTACGAGCAGTACTTC.